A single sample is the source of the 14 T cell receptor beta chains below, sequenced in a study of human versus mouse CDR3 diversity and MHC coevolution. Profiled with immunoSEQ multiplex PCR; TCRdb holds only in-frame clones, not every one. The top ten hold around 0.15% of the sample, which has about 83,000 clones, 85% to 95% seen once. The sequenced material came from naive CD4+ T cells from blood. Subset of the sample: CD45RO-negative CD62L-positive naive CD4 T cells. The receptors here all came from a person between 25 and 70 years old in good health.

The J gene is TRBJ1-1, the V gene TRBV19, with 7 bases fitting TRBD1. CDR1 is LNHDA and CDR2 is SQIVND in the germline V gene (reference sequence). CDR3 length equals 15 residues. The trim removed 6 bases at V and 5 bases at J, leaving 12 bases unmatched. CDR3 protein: CASRGETGLWTEAFF. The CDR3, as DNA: TGTGCCAGTAGAGGAGAGACAGGGCTTTGGACTGAAGCTTTCTTT.

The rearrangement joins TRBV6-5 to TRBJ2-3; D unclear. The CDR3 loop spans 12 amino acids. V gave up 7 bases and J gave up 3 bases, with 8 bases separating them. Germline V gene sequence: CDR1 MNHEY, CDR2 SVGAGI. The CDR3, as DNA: TGTGCCAGCATTAGTCGAACAGATACGCAGTATTTT. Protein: CASISRTDTQYF.

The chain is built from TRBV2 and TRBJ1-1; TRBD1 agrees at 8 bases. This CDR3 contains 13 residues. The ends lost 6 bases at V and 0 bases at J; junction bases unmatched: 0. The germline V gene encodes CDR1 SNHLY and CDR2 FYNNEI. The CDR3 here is CASRDRVNTEAFF. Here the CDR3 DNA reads TGTGCCAGCAGGGACAGGGTGAACACTGAAGCTTTCTTT.

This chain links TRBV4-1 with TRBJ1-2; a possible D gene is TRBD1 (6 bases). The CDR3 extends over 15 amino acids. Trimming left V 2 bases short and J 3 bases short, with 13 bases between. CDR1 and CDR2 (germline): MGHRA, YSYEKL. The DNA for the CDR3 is TGCGCCAGCAGCCAACGACAGGATCCGGACTATGGCTACACCTTC. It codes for CASSQRQDPDYGYTF.

The CDR3: CASSSRGEQFF. CDR3 in DNA: TGTGCCAGCAGCTCCAGGGGTGAGCAGTTCTTC. The chain employs TRBV7-6 and TRBJ2-1; maybe TRBD1 (6 bases). This CDR3 has 11 residues. Per germline, CDR1 SGHVS and CDR2 FNYEAQ. V lost 4 bases and J lost 9, with 7 bases in between.

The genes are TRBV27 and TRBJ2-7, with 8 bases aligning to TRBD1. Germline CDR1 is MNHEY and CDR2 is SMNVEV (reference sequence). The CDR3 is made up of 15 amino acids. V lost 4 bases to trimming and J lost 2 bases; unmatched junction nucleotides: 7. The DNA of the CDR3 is TGTGCCAGCAGTTATGACAGGGGACCCCCCTACGAGCAGTACTTC. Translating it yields CASSYDRGPPYEQYF.

CDR3 sequence reads: CASSLWPAGNTEQYF. The DNA for the CDR3 is TGTGCCAGCAGCTTATGGCCCGCAGGGAATACCGAGCAGTACTTC. The V gene is TRBV7-2, the J gene TRBJ2-7; TRBD1 is a possible D gene (5 bases). CDR1 and CDR2 (germline): SGHTA, FQGNSA. V was clipped by 2 bases and J by 6 bases, with 17 bases between them. This CDR3 is built from 15 residues. Full variable domain (rest looked up from reference TRBV7-2 and TRBJ2-7): GAGVSQSPSNKVTEKGKDVELRCDPISGHTALYWYRQSLGQGLEFLIYFQGNSAPDKSGLPSDRFSAERTGGSVSTLTIQRTQQEDSAVYLCASSLWPAGNTEQYFGPGTRLTVT.

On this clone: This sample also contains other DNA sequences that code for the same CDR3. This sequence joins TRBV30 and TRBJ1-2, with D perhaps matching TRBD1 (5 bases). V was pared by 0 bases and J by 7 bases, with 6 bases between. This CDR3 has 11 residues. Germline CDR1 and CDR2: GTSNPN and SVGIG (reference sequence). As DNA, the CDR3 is TGTGCCTGGAGTGTGGGGGGTGGCTACACCTTC. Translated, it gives CAWSVGGGYTF. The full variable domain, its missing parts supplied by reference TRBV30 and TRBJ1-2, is SQTIHQWPATLVQPVGSPLSLECTVEGTSNPNLYWYRQAAGRGLQLLFYSVGIGQISSEVPQNLSASRPQDRQFILSSKKLLLSDSGFYLCAWSVGGGYTFGSGTRLTVV.

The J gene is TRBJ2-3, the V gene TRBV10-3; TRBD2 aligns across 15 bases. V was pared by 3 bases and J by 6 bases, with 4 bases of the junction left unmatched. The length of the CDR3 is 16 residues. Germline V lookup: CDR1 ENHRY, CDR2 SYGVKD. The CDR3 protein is CAISDTGTSGRDTQYF. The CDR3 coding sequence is TGTGCCATCAGTGATACCGGGACTAGCGGGAGGGATACGCAGTATTTT.

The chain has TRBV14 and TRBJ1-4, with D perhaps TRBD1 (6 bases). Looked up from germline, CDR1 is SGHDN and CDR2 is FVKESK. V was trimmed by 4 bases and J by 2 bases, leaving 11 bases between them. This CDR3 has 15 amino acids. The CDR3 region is CASSRRQATNEKLFF. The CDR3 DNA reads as TGTGCCAGCAGCCGCCGACAGGCGACTAATGAAAAACTGTTTTTT. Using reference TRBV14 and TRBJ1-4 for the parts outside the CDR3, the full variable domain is EAGVTQFPSHSVIEKGQTVTLRCDPISGHDNLYWYRRVMGKEIKFLLHFVKESKQDESGMPNNRFLAERTGGTYSTLKVQPAELEDSGVYFCASSRRQATNEKLFFGSGTQLSVL.

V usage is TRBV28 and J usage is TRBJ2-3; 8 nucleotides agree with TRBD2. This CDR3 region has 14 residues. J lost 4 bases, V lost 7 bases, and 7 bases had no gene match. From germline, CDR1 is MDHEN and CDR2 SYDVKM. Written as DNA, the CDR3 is TGTGCCAGCACCCCCGGGGGGGGGTCAGATACGCAGTATTTT. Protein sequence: CASTPGGGSDTQYF.

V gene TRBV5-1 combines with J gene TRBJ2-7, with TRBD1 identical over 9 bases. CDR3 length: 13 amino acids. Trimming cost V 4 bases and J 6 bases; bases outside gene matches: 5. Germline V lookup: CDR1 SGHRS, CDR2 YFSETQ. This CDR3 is CASSPRTGVEQYF. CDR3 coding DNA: TGCGCCAGCAGCCCGCGGACAGGGGTCGAGCAGTACTTC. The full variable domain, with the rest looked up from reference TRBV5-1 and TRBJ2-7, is KAGVTQTPRYLIKTRGQQVTLSCSPISGHRSVSWYQQTPGQGLQFLFEYFSETQRNKGNFPGRFSGRQFSNSRSEMNVSTLELGDSALYLCASSPRTGVEQYFGPGTRLTVT.

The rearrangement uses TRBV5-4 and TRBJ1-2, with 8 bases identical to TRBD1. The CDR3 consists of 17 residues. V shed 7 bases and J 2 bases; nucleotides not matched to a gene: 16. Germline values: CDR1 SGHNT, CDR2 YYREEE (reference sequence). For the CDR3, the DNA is TGTGCCAGCTCACTTCGGGGACAGGCGAAATCAAACTATGGCTACACCTTC. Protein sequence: CASSLRGQAKSNYGYTF.

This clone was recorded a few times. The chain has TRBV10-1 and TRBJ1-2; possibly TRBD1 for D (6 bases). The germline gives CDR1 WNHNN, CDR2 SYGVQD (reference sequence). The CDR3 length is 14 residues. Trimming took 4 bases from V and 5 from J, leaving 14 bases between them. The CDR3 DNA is TGCGCCAGCAGTGCAGGGGCGACGGGGTATGGCTACACCTTC. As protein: CASSAGATGYGYTF.